These 31 T cell receptor beta chains originate from one sample sequenced in a study of Tregs in tolerant kidney transplant recipients. Their cognate antigens are unknown. Some clones are missing from TCRdb's copy, which holds only in-frame ones; the method was immunoSEQ multiplex PCR. The sample consists of approximately 20,000 clones, about two thirds of them appearing once. Sequencing input: Tregs from blood cultured with allogeneic cells. These receptors were obtained from a human donor in good health.

The chain carries TRBV28 and TRBJ1-6; TRBD1 is a possible D gene (5 bases). The CDR3 is made up of 13 amino acids. Trimming shortened V by 6 bases and J by 15 bases, and 18 bases separated the two germline ends. Germline V gene data show CDR1 as MDHEN and CDR2 as SYDVKM. DNA for the CDR3: TGTGCCAGCAGAGTTCCGGGACTTTATCGCCTCCACTTT. Amino acids: CASRVPGLYRLHF.

The CDR3 bases are TGTGCCAGCAGGCCCGAAAGGGGGGGGACCGGAGCTTTCTTT. Residues: CASRPERGGTGAFF. The chain couples TRBV2 to TRBJ1-1; D possibly corresponds to TRBD1 (6 bases). The germline V gene encodes CDR1 SNHLY and CDR2 FYNNEI. Trimming shortened V by 6 bases and J by 10 bases, and 21 bases separated the two germline ends. The CDR3 has 14 residues.

The gene calls are TRBV7-8 and TRBJ1-2; 8 bases align to TRBD1. Germline values: CDR1 SGHVS, CDR2 FQNEAQ. The V gene end was trimmed by 1 base and the J gene end by 8 bases; junction bases not matched to a gene: 3. There are 13 residues in the CDR3. CDR3 DNA sequence: TGTGCCAGCAGCTTAGACAGGGGGGGAGGCTACACCTTC. Translating gives CASSLDRGGGYTF.

This CDR3 is CASSLDSVGYNEQFF. DNA of the CDR3: TGTGCCAGCAGCTTGGATAGCGTAGGTTACAATGAGCAGTTCTTC. This chain uses TRBV5-4 with TRBJ2-1, with D perhaps matching TRBD2 (5 bases). Germline CDR1 SGHNT, CDR2 YYREEE (reference sequence). The CDR3 totals 15 residues. Trimming removed 0 bases from V and 4 bases from J, with 11 bases in between.

The chain joins TRBV18 to TRBJ1-2, with unresolved D. Germline V gene sequence: CDR1 KGHSH, CDR2 LQKENI. V lost 3 bases and J 5 bases, leaving 13 bases between the germline ends. This CDR3 comprises 14 residues. The CDR3 region is CASSPRGGLYGYTF. The CDR3 DNA is TGTGCCAGCTCACCTCGAGGCGGACTTTATGGCTACACCTTC.

The V call is TRBV5-1, the J call TRBJ1-3; the D gene is possibly TRBD1 (5 bases). This CDR3 region has 16 residues. CDR1 is SGHRS and CDR2 is YFSETQ in the germline V gene. Trimming shortened V by 0 bases and J by 4 bases, and 14 bases separated the two germline ends. CDR3 protein: CASSLAYGAGGNTIYF. The CDR3 DNA follows: TGCGCCAGCAGCTTGGCCTACGGGGCAGGCGGAAACACCATATATTTT.

This clone has just one count. This chain joins TRBV18 and TRBJ2-1, with D possibly matching TRBD1 (6 bases). CDR1 and CDR2 (germline): KGHSH, LQKENI. Trimming left V 3 bases short and J 4 bases short, with 16 bases between. The CDR3 covers 16 residues. The DNA of the CDR3 is TGTGCCAGCTCACCTGGGGTGGTGGGGGCTTACAATGAGCAGTTCTTC. Translated, it gives CASSPGVVGAYNEQFF.

This clone was seen a few times. The chain combines TRBV5-1 with TRBJ2-3; 14 bases are shared with TRBD2. Germline CDR1 and CDR2: SGHRS and YFSETQ. The CDR3 sequence is 15 residues long. The V segment lost 5 bases and the J segment 6 bases; nucleotides outside the gene matches: 5. The CDR3 DNA reads as TGCGCCAGCAGTTTTAGGACTAGCGGGAGGGATACGCAGTATTTT. Protein: CASSFRTSGRDTQYF.

This chain links TRBV9 with TRBJ2-7; D unclear. Trimming took 0 bases from V and 1 from J, leaving 8 bases between them. This CDR3 spans 14 amino acids. Germline V gene sequence: CDR1 SGDLS, CDR2 YYNGEE. The CDR3 DNA reads as TGTGCCAGCAGCGTAGGTGAAAAATCCTACGAGCAGTACTTC. Translating gives CASSVGEKSYEQYF.

The chain has TRBV19 and TRBJ1-1; D is ambiguous. V lost 7 bases and J 10 bases, leaving 19 bases between the germline ends. Germline-derived CDR1 and CDR2 are LNHDA and SQIVND (reference sequence). The CDR3 is 13 amino acids. The chain's CDR3 is CASTPSLLPPAFF. In DNA, the CDR3 is TGTGCCAGTACCCCAAGCCTTCTCCCGCCAGCTTTCTTT.

This clone was counted once. This chain connects TRBV19 to TRBJ1-1; unclear D gene. CDR3 length: 13 residues. V shed 3 bases and J shed 11 bases, with 16 bases lying between them. Per germline, CDR1 LNHDA and CDR2 SQIVND (reference sequence). Here the CDR3 reads CASSISTRSPAFF. In nucleotides, the CDR3 is TGTGCCAGTAGTATCTCGACACGAAGCCCTGCTTTCTTT.

This chain joins TRBV9 and TRBJ2-5, with TRBD1 matching 7 bases. The CDR3 has 13 amino acids. With 9 bases clipped from V and 5 bases from J, the junction kept 10 bases outside the gene matches. Germline V lookup: CDR1 SGDLS, CDR2 YYNGEE. CDR3 region: CAIMLGGAETQYF. The CDR3 bases are TGTGCCATTATGTTAGGGGGCGCGGAGACCCAGTACTTC.

The V gene is TRBV6-5, the J gene TRBJ1-2; unclear D gene. V lost 6 bases and J 8 bases, leaving 10 bases between the germline ends. The CDR3 has 11 amino acids. The germline gives CDR1 MNHEY, CDR2 SVGAGI. CDR3 nucleotides: TGTGCCAGCAGGAACCTCTTCGGCTACACCTTC. As protein: CASRNLFGYTF.

In its sample, this clone was seen a few times. J is TRBJ2-5 and V is TRBV25-1; 8 nucleotides agree with TRBD2. With 6 bases clipped from V and 5 bases from J, the junction kept 14 bases outside the gene matches. There are 16 residues in the CDR3. Germline values: CDR1 MGHDK, CDR2 SYGVNS. The CDR3 reads CASSDPAGARWETQYF. Written as DNA, the CDR3 is TGTGCCAGCAGCGACCCAGCGGGGGCCAGGTGGGAGACCCAGTACTTC.

This chain joins TRBV11-2 and TRBJ2-7; maybe TRBD1 (5 bases). The length of the CDR3 is 13 residues. Germline CDR1 and CDR2: SGHAT and FQNNGV. Trimming removed 4 bases at V and 7 bases at J, with 14 bases between. The CDR3 reads CASSSAGWVEQYF. The CDR3 DNA is TGTGCCAGCAGCTCCGCAGGGTGGGTGGAGCAGTACTTC.

This clone has more than one count but fewer than ten. V gene TRBV28 combines with J gene TRBJ2-7, with D possibly TRBD2 on 5 matching bases. Trimming removed 8 bases at V and 7 bases at J, with 18 bases between. Per the germline V gene, CDR1 is MDHEN and CDR2 is SYDVKM. This CDR3 region has 13 residues. For the CDR3, the DNA is TGTGCCAGCGGCAGCGGAGCTAGTCGGGAGCAGTACTTC. Amino acid sequence: CASGSGASREQYF. Combining the CDR3 with reference TRBV28 and TRBJ2-7 gives the whole variable domain DVKVTQSSRYLVKRTGEKVFLECVQDMDHENMFWYRQDPGLGLRLIYFSYDVKMKEKGDIPEGYSVSREKKERFSLILESASTNQTSMYLCASGSGASREQYFGPGTRLTVT.

This chain connects TRBV18 to TRBJ1-5, with TRBD1 matching 7 bases. Germline V gene sequence: CDR1 KGHSH, CDR2 LQKENI. V lost 2 bases, J lost 3 bases, and 4 bases stayed unmatched. CDR3 length: 15 residues. The CDR3 coding sequence is TGTGCCAGCTCACCAGACAGGGCCTACAATCAGCCCCAGCATTTT. It codes for CASSPDRAYNQPQHF.

This clone was counted only a few times. The chain uses TRBV13 and TRBJ2-7, with D maybe TRBD2 (6 bases). Germline V gene lookup returns CDR1 PRHDT and CDR2 FYEKMQ (reference sequence). The V gene lost 5 bases and the J gene lost 3 bases, with 11 bases spanning the gap. The CDR3 runs to 13 residues. CDR3 coding DNA: TGTGCCAGCAGCCAGACGACTAGCTACGAGCAGTACTTC. This codes for CASSQTTSYEQYF.

V is TRBV2 and J is TRBJ1-4; D is unresolved. The CDR3 consists of 16 residues. Germline V CDR1 and CDR2: SNHLY, FYNNEI. The V and J ends lost 1 base and 6 bases respectively, with 15 bases between them. The CDR3 DNA reads as TGTGCCAGCAGTGAAGGGGCGTCTCGACAACATGAAAAACTGTTTTTT. Translation gives CASSEGASRQHEKLFF.

V and J are TRBV6-9 and TRBJ1-2; the match to TRBD1 covers 10 bases. This CDR3 is built from 15 residues. The trim removed 4 bases at V and 7 bases at J, leaving 9 bases unmatched. Germline CDR1 and CDR2: MNHGY and SVAAGI. CDR3 sequence reads: CASSSPRQGAAGYTF. Here the CDR3 DNA reads TGTGCCAGCAGTTCCCCCAGACAGGGGGCCGCTGGCTACACCTTC.

The genes are TRBV6-6 and TRBJ2-5; 7 positions match TRBD1. The germline gives CDR1 MNHNY, CDR2 SVGAGI (reference sequence). The trim removed 2 bases at V and 9 bases at J, leaving 12 bases unmatched. The CDR3 runs to 15 residues. Here the CDR3 reads CASSYGATGLWAQYF. As DNA, the CDR3 is TGTGCCAGCAGTTACGGCGCGACAGGGTTATGGGCCCAGTACTTC.

This clone has just a few counts. V usage is TRBV18 and J usage is TRBJ1-1; TRBD1 matches 7 bases. Trimming removed 1 base from V and 7 bases from J; junction bases left unmatched: 6. Germline values: CDR1 KGHSH, CDR2 LQKENI. CDR3 length: 14 amino acids. CDR3 region: CASSPRATGFEAFF. In DNA, the CDR3 is TGTGCCAGCTCACCACGAGCGACAGGGTTTGAAGCTTTCTTT.

The chain is built from TRBV30 and TRBJ1-5, with D unresolved. V lost 0 bases, J lost 3 bases, and 12 bases lay in between. This CDR3 has 15 amino acids. Per germline, CDR1 GTSNPN and CDR2 SVGIG (reference sequence). The CDR3 loop is CAWSVQGFFNQPQHF. The DNA of the CDR3 is TGTGCCTGGAGTGTACAAGGGTTCTTCAATCAGCCCCAGCATTTT. Combining the CDR3 with reference TRBV30 and TRBJ1-5 gives the whole variable domain SQTIHQWPATLVQPVGSPLSLECTVEGTSNPNLYWYRQAAGRGLQLLFYSVGIGQISSEVPQNLSASRPQDRQFILSSKKLLLSDSGFYLCAWSVQGFFNQPQHFGDGTRLSIL.

In DNA form, the CDR3 reads TGTGCCAGCAGAGAGACAGGGTCTGATACGCAGTATTTT. This codes for CASRETGSDTQYF. The chain carries TRBV5-6 and TRBJ2-3; the match to TRBD1 covers 7 bases. Losses at the gene ends were 5 bases for V and 6 bases for J; bases not matched to a gene: 6. This CDR3 is built from 13 residues. CDR1 SGHDT and CDR2 YYEEEE come from the germline V gene.

The chain joins TRBV18 to TRBJ1-4; 8 bases are a match to TRBD1. The CDR3 extends over 12 amino acids. V lost 4 bases and J lost 8; bases outside the gene matches: 0. Germline CDR1 and CDR2: KGHSH and LQKENI. CDR3 protein: CASSRQGEKLFF. The CDR3 DNA follows: TGTGCCAGCTCACGACAGGGGGAAAAACTGTTTTTT.

V and J are TRBV7-2 and TRBJ1-3; D remains ambiguous. V lost 4 bases and J 2 bases, leaving 12 bases between the germline ends. The CDR3 runs to 15 residues. CDR1 is SGHTA, CDR2 FQGNSA, per germline. The chain's CDR3 is CASSSLRWPGNTIYF. In DNA form, the CDR3 reads TGTGCCAGCAGCTCACTGCGGTGGCCTGGAAACACCATATATTTT.

By share, this clone ranks as large. The V gene is TRBV5-1, the J gene TRBJ1-2; a weak D match, TRBD1 (5 bases). CDR1 and CDR2 from the germline V gene are SGHRS and YFSETQ. CDR3 length equals 16 residues. Trimming took 1 base from V and 2 from J, leaving 15 bases between them. The CDR3 DNA reads TGCGCCAGCAGCTTGAGCTACAGCGACAGAAACTATGGCTACACCTTC. It specifies CASSLSYSDRNYGYTF.

The rearrangement uses TRBV7-2 and TRBJ2-2, with D hard to call. The CDR3 extends over 13 amino acids. Trimming cost V 1 base and J 6 bases, with 6 bases left between them. The germline CDR1 and CDR2 sequences are SGHTA and FQGNSA. The CDR3 loop reads CASSLGRAGELFF. The DNA of the CDR3 is TGTGCCAGCAGCTTAGGGCGAGCCGGGGAGCTGTTTTTT.

This chain uses TRBV5-1 with TRBJ2-5; 7 bases agree with TRBD1. The CDR3 is 15 residues long. Germline V gene sequence: CDR1 SGHRS, CDR2 YFSETQ. With 5 bases clipped from V and 2 bases from J, the junction kept 9 bases outside the gene matches. For the CDR3, the DNA is TGCGCCAGCAGTCGGACAGGCCCCCTACAAGAGACCCAGTACTTC. Protein sequence: CASSRTGPLQETQYF.

V and J are TRBV6-5 and TRBJ2-3; D is unclear. V shed 10 bases and J shed 3 bases, with 14 bases lying between them. The length of the CDR3 is 13 residues. CDR1 is MNHEY, CDR2 SVGAGI, per germline. The CDR3 bases are TGTGCCATTTCGTCGGACGAAACAGATACGCAGTATTTT. The encoded protein is CAISSDETDTQYF.

A single count supports this clone. V gene TRBV27 combines with J gene TRBJ1-6; 7 bases fit TRBD1. Losses at the gene ends were 3 bases for V and 10 bases for J; bases not matched to a gene: 6. The germline V gene has CDR1 MNHEY and CDR2 SMNVEV (reference sequence). CDR3 size: 14 residues. In nucleotides, the CDR3 is TGTGCCAGCAGTTTCTACAGGGGTGGCTCACCCCTCCACTTT. Its protein product is CASSFYRGGSPLHF.